This T cell receptor (beta chain) was recorded in a study of identical twins. General observations from the study: Twin pairs had excess sharing that was weaker in beta out-of-frame sequences. Whereas memory repertoires showed no such difference, abundant cord blood beta clonotypes carried fewer insertions. Invariant populations such as MAIT and iNKT cells could partly muddle zero-insertion analyses.

Remarks on this clonotype: The antigen is undetermined.

Template switching (which added a universal primer site) was used, and cDNA carried unique molecular identifiers. TCRdb re-called the 5' RACE reads through MiXCR, storing one row per CDR3 protein. Found here are about 920,000 distinct CDR3 sequences, more than 9% of them singletons; the top ten hold around 1.5%. The CDR3 extends over 13 amino acids. Germline V gene lookup returns CDR1 MNHNS and CDR2 SASEGT. The germline V and J ends were trimmed by 1 base and 6 bases, with 9 bases remaining between them. These data also featured in a second study, about yellow fever vaccine responses in identical twins.

The chain couples TRBV6-1 to TRBJ1-1; no firm D call. This clonotype was sampled from a woman younger than 30 in good health. Source material: PBMCs. The chain's CDR3 is CASSEVRLSEAFF. CDR3 sequence (DNA): TGTGCCAGCAGTGAAGTGAGATTATCTGAAGCTTTCTTT.